This entry is about one TCR beta chain. Which antigen it targets is not known. No base qualities exist here, and no much larger clone lies one base off it. These data are taken from a study of cytomegalovirus exposure and HLA in healthy donors (dated by TCRdb to the late 2010s). For the wider study: In an earlier analysis of under 750 of the donors, 276 Gb of sequence data and just under 120 million unique TCR beta sequences from roughly 190 million T cells were reported. About 300 gigabases of sequencing data and tens of millions of unique TCR sequences were included in an early release covering around 650 HLA-typed donors. Among the roughly 390 genotyped donors, approximately 77% belonged to the genetic ancestry cluster associated with self-reported Caucasian donors. The study aimed to test whether signatures of past pathogen exposure could be identified by cataloging public T cell receptors. Using immunosequencing, the study profiled T cell repertoires from about 610 subjects and related those repertoires to cytomegalovirus serostatus. Besides the first cohort of 500 to 700 subjects, a separate validation cohort made up of roughly 120 different subjects was used. To predict cytomegalovirus infection status, the study combined high-throughput TCR immunosequencing, statistical association of individual TCRs with disease status, and machine learning. A later analysis re-examined previously published TCR beta repertoires from about 700 donors and added high-resolution HLA genotyping to investigate patterns of TCR occurrence. Rather than using new phenotypic data, the later analysis identified candidate immune exposures from TCR beta sequences and from how often those sequences occurred across donors. To decide whether each TCR beta V gene segment behaved as functional or pseudogenic, an earlier analysis of some 580 of the donors relied on high-throughput TCR beta sequencing. Donor age, sex, ethnicity and CMV serostatus were collected together with the repertoire data. A later genetic analysis used genome-wide SNP genotypes for about 65% of the roughly 700 donors, treating that subset as a discovery cohort. Every repertoire in the discovery cohort had been generated on one and the same sequencing platform. HLA typing covered class I and class II loci at four-digit resolution. The number of typed donors differed by locus: roughly 620-630 for A, B, C, DRB1 and DQB1; some 500 for DQA1; 606 for DPA1; and some 470 for DPB1. Several DR-DQ haplotypes were handled as single units for association and clustering because linkage in the cohort was strong. On average, roughly 250,000 unique TCR beta nucleotide sequences were sequenced per donor among 398 genotyped donors of the cohort, with about 17% of those sequences being non-productive. What the authors observed across the whole study: A total of 150 or so TCR beta chains were listed by the study as associated with cytomegalovirus. The earlier analysis of some 540 of the donors excluded approximately 15 rarely observed V segments, including chromosome 9 orphons, because counts were too low. An association between a missense DCLRE1C variant and V-gene and J-gene trimming of TCR beta chains was found in a later genetic analysis and replicated in an independent cohort. In vitro tests confirmed that a few of the cytomegalovirus-associated TCR beta chains recognize cytomegalovirus antigens. In a later analysis, 15,000 to 20,000 TCR beta sequences were associated with specific HLA alleles at a false discovery rate of 0.05. Because HLA typing was missing for some donors at each locus, association tests included only the typed subset. According to a later analysis, most CMV-associated TCR beta chains appeared to be HLA-restricted, and the HLA associations seemed to be driven largely by CMV exposure. According to the authors, the approach could potentially be generalized to other disease states and immunological phenotypes. A group of highly shared sequence variants was considered likely to be a technical artifact of the sequencing pipeline. In a later analysis, several top co-occurrence clusters were reported to appear linked to parvovirus B19, influenza, CMV and Epstein-Barr virus. Across donors, most TCR sequences were observed very rarely, whereas some public TCRs were present in many individuals. When HLA alleles, especially DR and DQ, strongly co-occurred, attributing TCR associations to individual alleles was difficult. Compared with the 666-donor mean, donors in an Asian-associated ancestry cluster had fewer N-insertions in productive TCRs, according to a later genetic analysis. Roughly uniform sequencing depth across donors was assumed in presence/absence analyses, although this assumption may not hold. The cohort was sequenced for TCR beta chains only, and without alpha or paired-chain data the features that could be detected were limited. An earlier analysis of approximately 540 of the donors showed that most TCR beta V segments appeared in productive rearrangements either about 90% or about 30% of the time, which broadly matched IMGT annotations. CMV serostatus was the only immune exposure information available for the cohort. According to a later analysis, TCR association rates differed among HLA loci, with DRB1 alleles showing the most associated TCRs and HLA-C alleles showing the fewest. A further reported finding was that TCR beta sequences accurately predicted the HLA-A and HLA-B alleles for most subjects in the first cohort. Because the 87-base-pair reads could not distinguish some IMGT-functional V segments, including TRBV6-2 and TRBV6-3, those segments were excluded. Cytomegalovirus status was reported to be diagnosed by the classifier with high specificity and sensitivity in both the original and validation cohorts. A later analysis found that HLA-associated TCR beta chains were more clonally expanded and had lower generation probabilities than equally common non-associated chains. Linkage disequilibrium might explain the correlated functional status among segregating V segments, but an unknown experimental factor could not be ruled out.

The cohort comprised some 680 healthy bone marrow donors. All cohort members were sampled while nominally healthy, although unrecorded immune exposures were likely present. The donor was CMV seropositive and belonged to the group of about 290 seropositive cohort members. A peripheral blood sample was provided by each donor, and peripheral blood mononuclear cells were used for TCR beta sequencing. Genomic DNA was extracted from the blood cell samples with the Qiagen DNeasy Blood Extraction Kit. Here V drops 0 bases and J drops 5 bases, and the junction holds 2 bases not matched to any gene. The CDR3 spans 15 residues, from the cysteine through the phenylalanine. Only the CDR3 DNA is retained, 45 bases long and in frame from the first base. The germline V gene specifies MGHDK as CDR1 and SYGVNS as CDR2. The method was the immunoSEQ multiplex PCR assay. For the multiplex PCR, a mixture combining 60 forward primers for TCR Vbeta segments and 13 reverse primers for TCR Jbeta segments was used. Amplification of the CDR3 region of rearranged TCR beta genes was performed with a multiplex PCR assay on genomic DNA. The amplified TCR beta libraries were sequenced on the Illumina HiSeq System as 87-base-pair reads. On the authors' methods: Across the roughly 670 repertoires, a later analysis counted approximately 83 million unique TCR beta chains, roughly 11 million of which were shared by at least two donors. Raw reads were error-corrected and collapsed into unique sequences by a nearest-neighbor algorithm in which closely related sequences were merged to remove PCR and sequencing errors. Alignment of CDR3 sequences to IMGT reference sequences was used to assign V, D and J gene segments. For a sequence to be retained, at least a six-nucleotide match to both a V gene segment and a J gene segment was required. Rearrangements were classified as productive when the CDR3 lacked stop codons and remained in frame with V and J, and all other rearrangements were classified as non-productive. CDR3 was defined according to IMGT convention as the region running from the second conserved V-encoded cysteine to the conserved J-encoded phenylalanine. The earlier analysis of about 610 of the donors excluded any sequence lacking an unambiguous match to a single V gene segment. In an earlier analysis of 500 to 750 of the donors, V segments were called functional above 56.7% productive rearrangements and were called segregating when the between-donor standard deviation exceeded 5%. A statistical classification framework was developed to diagnose cytomegalovirus status using the catalog of TCR beta chain sequences. In a later analysis, TCR nucleotide sequences were compared against IMGT/GENE-DB human TR gene sequences so that V and J genes could be assigned. The TCRdist pipeline was used in a later analysis to assign CDR3 sequences and most-parsimonious VDJ recombination scenarios. A later analysis defined each TCR beta chain by its CDR3 amino acid sequence plus V-gene family, and excluded reads lacking a unique V-gene family. A later analysis removed 500 to 650 highly shared, low-generation-probability nucleotide sequences to deal with suspected cross-contamination and a sequencing artifact. A later analysis calculated a clonal expansion index for each public chain from normalized within-repertoire ranks of inferred template counts. Generation probabilities in a later analysis came from a VDJ recombination model fitted to out-of-frame rearrangements, and those results were checked against IGoR. Hypergeometric tests were used in a later analysis to score TCR-TCR, TCR-HLA and TCR-CMV co-occurrence, with a repertoire-size bias correction applied to the TCR pairs. In a later analysis, false discovery rates were estimated by permuting HLA or CMV assignments 20 times. In a later analysis, co-occurring TCRs were grouped using DBSCAN, and TCRdist sequence similarity was added for clustering within HLA-allele-positive subsets. Repertoires with fewer than 30,000 or more than 120,000 public chains, plus five repertoires with anomalous nucleotide sharing, were excluded from co-occurrence clustering. The source is immuneACCESS, and TCRdb retained only in-frame sequences with V and J called. Part of the clones is not carried over; for the studies checked, unresolved V genes explain less than half of this, and the remainder is unexplained. V and J calls and clone size are copied from that table; D and trimming were computed from the DNA. Counted in this sample were 150,000 or so clones; approximately 79% of them appeared once. The top ten hold roughly 4.5% of the sample.

The V and J segments used are TRBV25-1 and TRBJ1-1; TRBD1 agrees with 11 junctional bases. Sequencing was carried out using PBMCs. The source of this sequence is a man aged 18 to 29 in good health and CMV-seropositive. CDR3 reads: CASSEYGTGGTEAFF. DNA sequence: TGTGCCAGCAGTGAATACGGGACAGGGGGAACTGAAGCTTTCTTT.